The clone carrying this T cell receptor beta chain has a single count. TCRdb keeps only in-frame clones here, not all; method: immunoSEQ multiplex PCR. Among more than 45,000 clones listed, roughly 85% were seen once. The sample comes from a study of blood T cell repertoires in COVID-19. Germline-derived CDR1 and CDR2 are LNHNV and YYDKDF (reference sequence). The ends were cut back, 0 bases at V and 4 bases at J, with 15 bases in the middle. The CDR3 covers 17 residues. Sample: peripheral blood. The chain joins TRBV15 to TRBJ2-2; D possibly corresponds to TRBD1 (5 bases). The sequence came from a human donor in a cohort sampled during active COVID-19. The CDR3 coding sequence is TGTGCCACCAGCAGAGATTATGAGGCAGGGATCACCGGGGAGCTGTTTTTT. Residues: CATSRDYEAGITGELFF.